These T cell receptor beta chains were read from a single sample in a study of T cells in localized non-small cell lung cancer. Repertoires were generated with immunoSEQ multiplex PCR, while TCRdb's copy carries only in-frame clones and drops some. This sample has approximately 23,000 clones, with about 89% found just once. The sequencing here drew on peripheral blood, taken before any cancer treatment. Every receptor here comes from a male donor at least 60 years old with stage I lung adenocarcinoma. Each CDR3 is given with its conserved first and last residue. The D gene is left open where the match is weak.

TRBD1,TRBV6-5,CASSYGTGANTEAFF
NA,TRBV6-1,CASAPRGGDQPQHF
TRBD2,TRBV5-1,CASRTTSGGTTGEQYF
NA,TRBV28,CASNPTPPRGQWTQYF
NA,TRBV30,CAWQKGPDTEAFF
TRBD1,TRBV10-3,CAISESPGQEGASSYNEQFF
NA,TRBV28,CASSPQTAVGEKLFF
TRBD2,TRBV18,CASSPPVRAGVTDTQYF
NA,TRBV7-9,CASSLAGPVGETQYF
NA,TRBV6-1,CASRMEETQYF
NA,TRBV5-1,CASSLAGFKTEAFF
TRBD2,TRBV7-2,CASSTTSGGYNEQFF
NA,TRBV6-6,CASSLGDQPQHF
NA,TRBV9,CASSVEDSGTEAFF
NA,TRBV7-6,CASSPLGGAAGANVLTF
NA,TRBV7-2,CASSPQEGTPYEQYF
NA,TRBV19,CASSPRGGTYQPQHF
NA,TRBV18,CASSPADGEAGNTIYF
NA,TRBV18,CASSPKDGEAFF
NA,TRBV7-9,CASTTGPTSSGNTIYF
NA,TRBV28,CASSFRSYSTDTQYF
NA,TRBV10-3,CAIRTEGRRNTEAFF
TRBD1,TRBV27,CASSSSGTAASIYF
TRBD1,TRBV18,CASSLRQGVTNEKLFF
NA,TRBV4-3,CASSQEAGMNTEAFF
NA,TRBV28,CASSLGGTSYNSPLHF
NA,TRBV6-1,CASSRDSNQPQHF
TRBD1,TRBV6-6,CASGTGGDQPQHF
NA,TRBV25-1,CASSFSGARDEQYF
TRBD2,TRBV4-3,CASSQASGVYNEQFF
TRBD1,TRBV5-5,CASSVDRGVVEETQYF
NA,TRBV28,CASSFLISDSPLHF
NA,TRBV18,CASSPGGGADEAFF
TRBD1,TRBV5-4,CASSTKWDSLSYNEQFF
TRBD1,TRBV11-2,CASSTLTGAVAETQYF
NA,TRBV7-2,CASSLVSGGAAYEQYF
NA,TRBV10-3,CATWVGQHAEETQYF
NA,TRBV5-6,CASSSTGRTEAFF
TRBD2,TRBV11-2,CASSPPLAARQETQYF
NA,TRBV28,CASSLPEGFYGYTF
NA,TRBV16,CASSQEGGQPQHF
TRBD2,TRBV28,CASKWGTSGAEQFF
NA,TRBV14,CASSQGFGGVYGYTF
NA,TRBV10-2,CASKLTRPTDTQYF
NA,TRBV15,CATSREMTVSTDTQYF
NA,TRBV5-1,CASSLESRVVF
TRBD1,TRBV7-7,CASSLAKGTAYEQYF
NA,TRBV5-6,CASSLGGRTGNEQYF
TRBD2,TRBV9,CASSVNPSGRGTGNEQFF
TRBD1,TRBV7-2,CASSSSRQGVEGNTIYF